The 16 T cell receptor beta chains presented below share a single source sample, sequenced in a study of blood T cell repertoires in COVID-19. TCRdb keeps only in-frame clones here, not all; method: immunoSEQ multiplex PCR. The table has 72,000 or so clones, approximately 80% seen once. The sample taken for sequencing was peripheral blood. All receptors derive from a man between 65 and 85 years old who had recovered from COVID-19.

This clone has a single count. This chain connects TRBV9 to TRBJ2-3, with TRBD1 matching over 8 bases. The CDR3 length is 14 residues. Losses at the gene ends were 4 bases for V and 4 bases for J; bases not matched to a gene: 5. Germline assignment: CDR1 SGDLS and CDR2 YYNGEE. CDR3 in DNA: TGTGCCAGCAGCATCAGGGGGCCCCCAGATACGCAGTATTTT. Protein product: CASSIRGPPDTQYF.

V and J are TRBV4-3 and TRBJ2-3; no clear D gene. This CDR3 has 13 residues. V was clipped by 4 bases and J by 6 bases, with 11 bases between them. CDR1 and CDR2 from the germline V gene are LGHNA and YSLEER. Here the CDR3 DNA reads TGCGCCAGCAGCCTTCGACTCAGCGATACGCAGTATTTT. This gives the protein CASSLRLSDTQYF.

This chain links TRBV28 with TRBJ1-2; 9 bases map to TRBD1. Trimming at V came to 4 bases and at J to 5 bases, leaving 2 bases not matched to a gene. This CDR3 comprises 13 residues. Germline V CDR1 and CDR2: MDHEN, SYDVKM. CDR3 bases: TGTGCCAGCAGTTATGGGACAGGGTATGGCTACACCTTC. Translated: CASSYGTGYGYTF.

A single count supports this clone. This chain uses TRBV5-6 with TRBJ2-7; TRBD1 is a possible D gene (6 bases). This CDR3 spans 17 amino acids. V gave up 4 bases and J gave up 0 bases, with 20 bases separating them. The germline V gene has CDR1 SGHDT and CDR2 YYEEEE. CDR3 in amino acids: CASSHYQDSRSSYEQYF. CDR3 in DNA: TGTGCCAGCAGCCACTACCAGGACAGTAGGAGCTCCTACGAGCAGTACTTC.

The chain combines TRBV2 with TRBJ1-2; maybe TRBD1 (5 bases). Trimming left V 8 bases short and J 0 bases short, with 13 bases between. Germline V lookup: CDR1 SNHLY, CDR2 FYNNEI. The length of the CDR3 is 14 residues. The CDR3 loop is CASVRGRTNYGYTF. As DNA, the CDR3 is TGTGCCAGCGTTAGGGGCCGGACTAACTATGGCTACACCTTC.

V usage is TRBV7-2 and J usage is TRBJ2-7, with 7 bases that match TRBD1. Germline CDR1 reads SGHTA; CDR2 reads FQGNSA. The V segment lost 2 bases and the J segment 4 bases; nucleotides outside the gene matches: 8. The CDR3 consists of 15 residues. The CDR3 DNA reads TGTGCCAGCAGCTTAATGACAGGGAACCTATACGAGCAGTACTTC. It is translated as CASSLMTGNLYEQYF.

The CDR3 is CASSLAGTSGSINEQFF. CDR3 DNA: TGTGCCAGCAGCTTGGCCGGGACTAGCGGGAGTATCAATGAGCAGTTCTTC. This chain connects TRBV5-4 to TRBJ2-1; 14 bases line up with TRBD2. The CDR3 totals 17 residues. Germline V gene sequence: CDR1 SGHNT, CDR2 YYREEE (reference sequence). J was trimmed by 6 bases and V by 0 bases; bases with no gene match: 5.

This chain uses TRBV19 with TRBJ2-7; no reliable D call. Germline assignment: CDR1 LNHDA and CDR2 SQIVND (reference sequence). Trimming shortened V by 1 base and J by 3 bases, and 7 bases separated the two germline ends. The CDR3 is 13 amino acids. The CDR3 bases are TGTGCCAGTAGTATAGTGGCAGTCTACGAGCAGTACTTC. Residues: CASSIVAVYEQYF.

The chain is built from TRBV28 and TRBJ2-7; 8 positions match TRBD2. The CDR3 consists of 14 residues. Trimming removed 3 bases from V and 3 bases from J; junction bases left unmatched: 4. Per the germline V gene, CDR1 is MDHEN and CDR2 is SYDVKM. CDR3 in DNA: TGTGCCAGCAGTTTCAGCGGGGGTGTCTACGAGCAGTACTTC. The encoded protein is CASSFSGGVYEQYF.

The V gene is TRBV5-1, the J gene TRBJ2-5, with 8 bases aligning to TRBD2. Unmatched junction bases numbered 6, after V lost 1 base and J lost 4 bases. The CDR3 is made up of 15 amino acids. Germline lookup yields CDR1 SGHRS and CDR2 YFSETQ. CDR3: CASSLKAGVLETQYF. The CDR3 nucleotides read TGCGCCAGCAGCTTGAAAGCGGGAGTATTAGAGACCCAGTACTTC.

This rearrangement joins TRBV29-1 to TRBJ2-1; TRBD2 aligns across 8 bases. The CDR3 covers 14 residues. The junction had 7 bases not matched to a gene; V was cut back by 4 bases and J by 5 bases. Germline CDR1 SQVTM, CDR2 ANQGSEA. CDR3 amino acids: CSVVGSGTHNEQFF. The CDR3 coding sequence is TGCAGCGTTGTTGGTAGCGGGACCCACAATGAGCAGTTCTTC.

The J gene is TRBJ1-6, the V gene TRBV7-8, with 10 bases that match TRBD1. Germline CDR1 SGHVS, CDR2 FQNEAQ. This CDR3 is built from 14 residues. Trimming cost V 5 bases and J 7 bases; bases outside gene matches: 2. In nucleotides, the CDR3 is TGTGCCAGCAGCCAGGACAGGGGGAATTCACCCCTCCACTTT. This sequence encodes CASSQDRGNSPLHF.

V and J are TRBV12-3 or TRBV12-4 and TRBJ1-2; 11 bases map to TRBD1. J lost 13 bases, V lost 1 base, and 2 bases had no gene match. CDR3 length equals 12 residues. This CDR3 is CASSLGTGGSTF. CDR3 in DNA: TGTGCCAGCAGTTTAGGGACAGGGGGCAGCACCTTC.

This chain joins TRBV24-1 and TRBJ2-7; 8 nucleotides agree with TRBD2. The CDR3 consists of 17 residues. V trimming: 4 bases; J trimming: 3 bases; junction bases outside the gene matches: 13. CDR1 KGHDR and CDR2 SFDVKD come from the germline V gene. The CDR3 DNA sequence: TGTGCCACCAGTGACCGGTTGGGCAGCGGGAGAGTCTACGAGCAGTACTTC. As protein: CATSDRLGSGRVYEQYF.

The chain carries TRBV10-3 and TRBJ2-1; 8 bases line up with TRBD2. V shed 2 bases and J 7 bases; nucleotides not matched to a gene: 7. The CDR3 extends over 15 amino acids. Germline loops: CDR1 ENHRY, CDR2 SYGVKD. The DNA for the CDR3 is TGTGCCATCAGTGAGCGGGAGGGCCTATGGAATGAGCAGTTCTTC. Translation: CAISEREGLWNEQFF.

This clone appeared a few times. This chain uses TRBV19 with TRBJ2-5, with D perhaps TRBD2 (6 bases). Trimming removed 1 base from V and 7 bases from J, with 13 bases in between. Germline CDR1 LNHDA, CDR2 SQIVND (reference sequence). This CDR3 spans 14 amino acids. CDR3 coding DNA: TGTGCCAGTAGTATAGGGAGGGGAGCAGGGACCCAGTACTTC. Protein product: CASSIGRGAGTQYF.